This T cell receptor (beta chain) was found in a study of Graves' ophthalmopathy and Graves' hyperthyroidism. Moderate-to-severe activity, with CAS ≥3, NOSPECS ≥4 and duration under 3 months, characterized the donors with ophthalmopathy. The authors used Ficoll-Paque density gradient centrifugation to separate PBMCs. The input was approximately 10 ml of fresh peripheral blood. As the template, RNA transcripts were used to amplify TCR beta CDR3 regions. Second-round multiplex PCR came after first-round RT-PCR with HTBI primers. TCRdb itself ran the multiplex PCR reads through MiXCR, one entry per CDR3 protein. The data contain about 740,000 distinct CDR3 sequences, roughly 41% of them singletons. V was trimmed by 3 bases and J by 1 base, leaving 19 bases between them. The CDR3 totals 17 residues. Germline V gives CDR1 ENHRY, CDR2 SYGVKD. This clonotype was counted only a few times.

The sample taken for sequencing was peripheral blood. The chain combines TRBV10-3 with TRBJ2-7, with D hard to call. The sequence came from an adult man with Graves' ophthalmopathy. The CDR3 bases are TGTGCCATCAGTGATCAGGAAGCTGTGTACAGATCCTACGAGCAGTACTTC. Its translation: CAISDQEAVYRSYEQYF.